A single sample gave rise to the 5 T cell receptor beta chains below, sequenced in a study of shared clonotypes between healthy human individuals. The table came from immunoSEQ multiplex PCR; TCRdb's copy has only in-frame clones and leaves some out. The sample shows about 1 million clones, around 76% of them seen only once. The material sequenced was memory CD4+ T cells sorted from blood. The subset: CD45RA-negative fraction. These receptors were taken from a man younger than 35 in good health.

The rearrangement joins TRBV5-1 to TRBJ1-3; maybe TRBD1 (5 bases). CDR1 is SGHRS and CDR2 is YFSETQ in the germline V gene. The CDR3 consists of 14 residues. Deletions cut 7 bases from V and 0 bases from J, with 11 bases between. DNA of the CDR3: TGCGCCAGCGGGGAGGGGAGCTCTGGAAACACCATATATTTT. This codes for CASGEGSSGNTIYF. The full variable domain, completed using reference TRBV5-1 and TRBJ1-3, is KAGVTQTPRYLIKTRGQQVTLSCSPISGHRSVSWYQQTPGQGLQFLFEYFSETQRNKGNFPGRFSGRQFSNSRSEMNVSTLELGDSALYLCASGEGSSGNTIYFGEGSWLTVV.

V gene TRBV10-3 combines with J gene TRBJ2-7; D is unclear. Trimming removed 2 bases from V and 5 bases from J, with 7 bases in between. Looked up from germline, CDR1 is ENHRY and CDR2 is SYGVKD. The CDR3 loop spans 12 amino acids. CDR3 loop: CAISETFDEQYF. The CDR3 DNA sequence: TGTGCCATCAGTGAGACCTTTGACGAGCAGTACTTC.

A single count supports this clone. V is TRBV5-1 and J is TRBJ2-2; TRBD1 aligns across 7 bases. Trimming took 2 bases from V and 5 from J; bases not matched to a gene: 6. CDR3 size: 15 residues. Germline assignment: CDR1 SGHRS and CDR2 YFSETQ. The CDR3 nucleotides read TGCGCCAGCAGCTTACAGGGGCGCGAAACCGGGGAGCTGTTTTTT. Protein: CASSLQGRETGELFF.

V and J are TRBV12-2 and TRBJ2-5; TRBD2, as called in the table, went unchecked against the DNA. TRBV12-2 is deemed a pseudogene. CDR3 size: 12 residues. CDR3 loop: CASRGNRESQYF. The DNA of the CDR3 is TGTGCAAGTCGCGGCAATCGGGAGTCCCAGTACTTC.

The V gene is TRBV29-1, the J gene TRBJ1-5; weak D call: TRBD1 (6 bases). The germline V and J ends were trimmed by 7 bases and 2 bases, with 15 bases remaining between them. The germline V gene has CDR1 SQVTM and CDR2 ANQGSEA. The CDR3 spans 14 residues. The CDR3 is CSATGSGGNQPQHF. CDR3 coding DNA: TGCAGCGCCACAGGGTCGGGCGGCAATCAGCCCCAGCATTTT. Looking up the rest from reference TRBV29-1 and TRBJ1-5 gives the full variable domain: SAVISQKPSRDICQRGTSLTIQCQVDSQVTMMFWYRQQPGQSLTLIATANQGSEATYESGFVIDKFPISRPNLTFSTLTVSNMSPEDSSIYLCSATGSGGNQPQHFGDGTRLSIL.